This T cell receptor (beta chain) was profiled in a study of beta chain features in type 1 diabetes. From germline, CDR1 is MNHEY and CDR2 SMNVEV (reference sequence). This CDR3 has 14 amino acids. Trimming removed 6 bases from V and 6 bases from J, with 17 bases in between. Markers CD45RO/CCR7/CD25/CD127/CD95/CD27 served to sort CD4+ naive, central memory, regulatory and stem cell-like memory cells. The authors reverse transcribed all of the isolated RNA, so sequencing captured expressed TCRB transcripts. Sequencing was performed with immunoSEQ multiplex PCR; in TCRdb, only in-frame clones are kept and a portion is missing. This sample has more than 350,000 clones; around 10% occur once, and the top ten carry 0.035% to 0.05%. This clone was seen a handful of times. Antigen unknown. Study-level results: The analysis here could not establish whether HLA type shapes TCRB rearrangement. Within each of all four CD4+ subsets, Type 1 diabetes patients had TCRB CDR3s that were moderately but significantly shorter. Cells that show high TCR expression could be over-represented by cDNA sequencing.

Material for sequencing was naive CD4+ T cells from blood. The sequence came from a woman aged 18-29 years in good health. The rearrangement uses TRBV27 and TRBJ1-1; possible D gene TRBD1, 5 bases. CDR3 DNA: TGTGCCAGCAGCATCAGGGTTTTTAGGTCTGAAGCTTTCTTT. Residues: CASSIRVFRSEAFF.